This TCR beta chain was sequenced during a study of blood T cell repertoires in COVID-19. The V end lost 4 bases, the J end lost 1 base, and 13 bases lay between the germline ends. Per germline, CDR1 LGHDT and CDR2 YNNKEL (reference sequence). The CDR3 is 15 residues long. How the authors handled the data: Quantification of nucleated cells was approximated via reference gene primer amplification. Sequencing used immunoSEQ multiplex PCR; TCRdb keeps in-frame clones, though not all of them. V, J and clone size derive from that table, while D and trimming were established from the DNA sequence. This table holds under 100,000 clones, 80% to 90% found once.

The rearrangement links TRBV3-1 (or the pseudogene TRBV3-2) to TRBJ1-1, with a possible D match to TRBD1 (5 bases). The specimen was peripheral blood. The receptor's source is a human donor in a cohort sampled during active COVID-19. This CDR3 is CASSLSWRGNTEAFF. As DNA, the CDR3 is TGTGCCAGCAGCCTCAGTTGGAGGGGGAACACTGAAGCTTTCTTT.